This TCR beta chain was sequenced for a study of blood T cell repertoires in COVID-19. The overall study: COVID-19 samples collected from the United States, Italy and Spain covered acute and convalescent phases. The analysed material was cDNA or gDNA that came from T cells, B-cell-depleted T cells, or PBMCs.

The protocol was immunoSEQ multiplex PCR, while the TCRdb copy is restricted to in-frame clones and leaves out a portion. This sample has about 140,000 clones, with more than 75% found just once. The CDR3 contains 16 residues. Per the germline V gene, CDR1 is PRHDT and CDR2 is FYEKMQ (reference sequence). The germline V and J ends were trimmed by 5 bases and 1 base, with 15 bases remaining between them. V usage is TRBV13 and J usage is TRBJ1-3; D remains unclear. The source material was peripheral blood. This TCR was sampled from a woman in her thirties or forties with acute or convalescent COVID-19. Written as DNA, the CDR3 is TGTGCCAGCAGCGGGCAGGCAGGAAATTCTGGAAACACCATATATTTT. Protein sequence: CASSGQAGNSGNTIYF.